Shown below are 3 T cell receptor beta chains from a single sample sequenced in a study of cytomegalovirus exposure and HLA in healthy donors. Use of 60 Vbeta and 13 Jbeta primers characterized the PCR. Method: immunoSEQ multiplex PCR; TCRdb's copy keeps in-frame clones and lacks some. Among some 150,000 clones listed, about 68% were seen once. The sample comprised PBMCs. These receptors all come from a man between 25 and 39 years old in good health and CMV-seronegative.

The genes are TRBV23-1 and TRBJ2-7; D gene ambiguous. TRBV23-1 is recorded as an ORF, its role being uncertain. The V end was cut by 4 bases, the J end by 3 bases, with 19 bases between. CDR3 size: 16 residues. Written as DNA, the CDR3 is TGCGCCAGCAGTCTCGCCCCCAGACGGAGAAACTACGAGCAGTACTTC. It yields the protein CASSLAPRRRNYEQYF.

In this sample, this clone turned up a few times. The chain combines TRBV11-2 with TRBJ2-3; no clear D gene. In germline, CDR1 is SGHAT, CDR2 FQNNGV. Between the trimmed V and J ends, which lost 5 bases and 2 bases, there was a span of 2 bases. The CDR3 is 11 amino acids. CDR3 protein: CASSLTDTQYF. For the CDR3, the DNA is TGTGCCAGCAGCCTCACAGATACGCAGTATTTT.

This chain uses TRBV27 with TRBJ2-2; D not certain. Between the trimmed V and J ends, which lost 5 bases and 6 bases, there was a span of 16 bases. Germline V gene data show CDR1 as MNHEY and CDR2 as SMNVEV (reference sequence). The CDR3 extends over 15 amino acids. CDR3 in amino acids: CASSPQLNRAGELFF. In DNA form, the CDR3 reads TGTGCCAGCAGTCCTCAGCTTAACCGGGCCGGGGAGCTGTTTTTT.